The next 17 T cell receptor beta chains were all read from a single sample in a study of CXCR3-negative and CXCR3-positive naive CD8 T cells. The study, taken as a whole, reports: Comparison of naive cells showed more hydrophobic TRB CDR3s in CXCR3-positive than in CXCR3-negative naive cells.

Via 5' RACE with UMI labels, TRB cDNA libraries were prepared. Reanalyzing the 5' RACE reads, TCRdb keeps one entry per CDR3 protein, without DNA. The record lists some 53,000 distinct CDR3 sequences, of which the ten most abundant hold around 0.58%. No cognate antigen is known for these TCRs. The sample consisted of naive CXCR3+ CD8+ T cells from blood. Subset: CD45RO-CCR7+CD27+CD95- naive CD8+ T cells expressing CXCR3 (TNR3+). Source of these receptors: a human donor in good health. Some clones in this sample may be carry-over from other donors' samples.

The chain uses TRBV6-2 or TRBV6-3 and TRBJ2-2. The germline V gene has CDR1 MNHEY and CDR2 SVGEGT. The CDR3 runs 14 residues. The CDR3 sequence: CASRKAANTGELFF.

V is TRBV4-3 and J is TRBJ2-2; checking the TCRdb D call of TRBD1 is not possible without DNA. Germline-derived CDR1 and CDR2 are LGHNA and YSLEER. CDR3 length: 13 residues. This chain's CDR3 is CASSQLSDRELFF.

The chain links TRBV20-1 to TRBJ2-7; lacking DNA, the TRBD2 call made by TCRdb goes unchecked. The CDR3 covers 17 residues. Per germline, CDR1 DFQATT and CDR2 SNEGSKA (reference sequence). The CDR3 sequence: CSARATSGGPLAYEQYF.

The CDR3: CSVEDGRYSTYAQYF. The chain couples TRBV29-1 to TRBJ2-3. Germline values: CDR1 SQVTM, CDR2 ANQGSEA. The CDR3 has 15 amino acids.

The V gene is TRBV5-6, the J gene TRBJ2-7; TCRdb outputs TRBD1, but without DNA this stays unchecked. The CDR3 contains 16 residues. The germline V gene has CDR1 SGHDT and CDR2 YYEEEE. CDR3 loop: CASSSTGTGEVYEQYF.

The chain couples TRBV5-5 to TRBJ2-7; TCRdb's D call of TRBD2 is untestable without DNA. Germline lookup yields CDR1 SGHKS and CDR2 YYEKEE (reference sequence). CDR3 length: 13 amino acids. CDR3 region: CATSGGYSYEQYF.

The chain has TRBV5-6 and TRBJ2-7; the TCRdb D gene call, TRBD1, has no DNA to confirm it. CDR3 length equals 14 residues. Germline-derived CDR1 and CDR2 are SGHDT and YYEEEE. CDR3 amino acids: CASSLPGVDYEQYF.

The CDR3: CASSLARSDDPNYGYTF. This chain joins TRBV12-3 or TRBV12-4 and TRBJ1-2. This CDR3 comprises 17 residues.

V usage is TRBV12-3 or TRBV12-4 and J usage is TRBJ1-2; as DNA is missing, the TRBD1 call by TCRdb cannot be tested. This CDR3 spans 14 amino acids. CDR3 sequence: CASSRTEFDYGYTF.

CDR3 in amino acids: CSVLAGNTGELFF. The gene calls are TRBV29-1 and TRBJ2-2; no DNA is available, so the TRBD2 call from TCRdb remains unchecked. Germline-derived CDR1 and CDR2 are SQVTM and ANQGSEA. This CDR3 spans 13 amino acids.

The rearrangement uses TRBV19 and TRBJ1-1; no DNA is available, so the TRBD1 call from TCRdb remains unchecked. The CDR3 has 15 amino acids. Germline loops: CDR1 LNHDA, CDR2 SQIVND (reference sequence). The CDR3 spells CASSIGTGGYTEAFF.

The chain is built from TRBV7-8 and TRBJ2-1; the D call from TCRdb, TRBD2, cannot be confirmed without DNA. In germline, CDR1 is SGHVS, CDR2 FQNEAQ. This CDR3 is built from 17 residues. The CDR3: CASSSNSGGFSYNEQFF.

The V and J genes are TRBV29-1 and TRBJ2-7; the TCRdb D gene call, TRBD1, has no DNA to confirm it. The CDR3 runs to 13 residues. The germline gives CDR1 SQVTM, CDR2 ANQGSEA. The CDR3 here is CSVDTGNPYEQYF.

This sequence joins TRBV29-1 and TRBJ1-2. This CDR3 has 15 amino acids. In germline, CDR1 is SQVTM, CDR2 ANQGSEA. CDR3 in amino acids: CSVEMWDSINYGYTF.

The chain uses TRBV7-6 and TRBJ2-1; TCRdb reports TRBD2, a call that lacks DNA to check it against. The CDR3 length is 15 residues. Per germline, CDR1 SGHVS and CDR2 FNYEAQ. CDR3 sequence reads: CASSSGLAGGIEQFF.

Here the CDR3 reads CASSYAITEDYEQYF. The chain links TRBV6-2 or TRBV6-3 to TRBJ2-7. Germline V gene data show CDR1 as MNHEY and CDR2 as SVGEGT. This CDR3 comprises 15 residues.

J is TRBJ2-5 and V is TRBV6-5; the TCRdb call, TRBD1, lacks DNA for checking. Looked up from germline, CDR1 is MNHEY and CDR2 is SVGAGI. This CDR3 has 13 residues. The CDR3 spells CASTSDREETQYF.